This is a list of T cell receptor beta chains from one sample in a study of blood T cell repertoires in COVID-19. Clones were sequenced by immunoSEQ multiplex PCR, and TCRdb holds only the in-frame ones, with some missing. This sample has roughly 130,000 clones, with approximately 79% found just once. Sequenced material: peripheral blood. The receptors shown here come from a man in his sixties with acute or convalescent COVID-19. CDR3s include the opening cysteine and the closing phenylalanine or tryptophan. D genes are given only for firm matches. Only some rows state a clone size, as once, few, many or a class for expanded clones.

length	V	J	D	size	DNA	CDR3
14	TRBV30	TRBJ1-5	-	once	TGTGCCTGGAGTATGACGAGGAGCAATCAGCCCCAGCATTTT	CAWSMTRSNQPQHF
12	TRBV28	TRBJ2-7	-	once	TGTGCCGGCAGTTTGAAAGGGGCCGAGCAGTACTTC	CAGSLKGAEQYF
13	TRBV5-6	TRBJ1-4	-	few	TGTGCCAGCAGCTTAAGAGGGAATGAAAAACTGTTTTTT	CASSLRGNEKLFF
13	TRBV7-2	TRBJ1-4	-	-	TGTGCCAGCAGCAGTGGACAGAATGAAAAACTGTTTTTT	CASSSGQNEKLFF
15	TRBV19	TRBJ2-5	TRBD2	-	TGTGCCAGTAGTTCGGGACTAGCGGGAGGAGAGACCCAGTACTTC	CASSSGLAGGETQYF
16	TRBV2	TRBJ1-6	TRBD1	-	TGTGCCAGCAGTAAGACAGGGAGCTCCTATAATTCACCCCTCCACTTT	CASSKTGSSYNSPLHF
15	TRBV4-2	TRBJ2-7	TRBD2	-	TGTGCCAGCAGCCAGCCGGGACTAGCCTCAATCGAGCAGTACTTC	CASSQPGLASIEQYF
12	TRBV10-3	TRBJ1-4	-	-	TGTGCCATCAGTGGGAACAGTGAAAAACTGTTTTTT	CAISGNSEKLFF
15	TRBV9	TRBJ2-1	TRBD1	-	TGTGCCAGCAGCGTAGAGGGGACAGGGTGGAATGAGCAGTTCTTC	CASSVEGTGWNEQFF
14	TRBV5-6	TRBJ1-1	TRBD1	-	TGTGCCAGCAGCGGACAGGGTGTGGTCACTGAAGCTTTCTTT	CASSGQGVVTEAFF
16	TRBV3-1/TRBV3-2	TRBJ2-5	-	-	TGTGCCAGCAGCCTTCGGACGGGCGGGCGTCGCGAGACCCAGTACTTC	CASSLRTGGRRETQYF
13	TRBV7-2	TRBJ2-1	-	-	TGTGCCAGCAGCTCGACGACGGGAAGGTCGCAGTTCTTC	CASSSTTGRSQFF
11	TRBV29-1	TRBJ1-2	-	few	TGCAGCGTCTCGCACAGTGATGGCTACACCTTC	CSVSHSDGYTF
13	TRBV2	TRBJ2-7	TRBD2	-	TGTGCCAGCAGTAGCGGGAGGCAGGTCGAGCAGTACTTC	CASSSGRQVEQYF
14	TRBV7-2	TRBJ2-4	TRBD2	-	TGTGCCAGCAGCCCAACGGGGGGGCGAAACATTCAGTACTTC	CASSPTGGRNIQYF
16	TRBV28	TRBJ1-2	-	-	TGTGCCAGCAGTTTATTCGACGCGGGGCTTTACAATGGCTACACCTTC	CASSLFDAGLYNGYTF
15	TRBV18	TRBJ1-2	-	once	TGTGCCAGCTCACCGGCAGTCGAGGGAAGCCATGGCTACACCTTC	CASSPAVEGSHGYTF
15	TRBV28	TRBJ2-7	TRBD2	-	TGTGCCAACTACCCCCTGGACGTAGCGGGGTACGAGCAGTACTTC	CANYPLDVAGYEQYF
11	TRBV20-1	TRBJ2-7	-	-	TGCAGTGCTCCACTAGCATACGAGCAGTACTTC	CSAPLAYEQYF
18	TRBV10-3	TRBJ2-2	TRBD2	many	TGTGCCATCAGTGGAGGTGGTGGCGGGAGGGCCGACACCGGGGAGCTGTTTTTT	CAISGGGGGRADTGELFF
12	TRBV5-1	TRBJ1-2	-	many	TGCGCCAGCAGCTTGGGAGAGCATGGCTACACCTTC	CASSLGEHGYTF
14	TRBV6-5	TRBJ1-4	-	-	TGTGCCAGCAGTTACACAGATACTCGAGAAAAACTGTTTTTT	CASSYTDTREKLFF
13	TRBV12-3/TRBV12-4	TRBJ2-7	-	-	TGTGCCAGCAGTTTCCGAGGGAGCTACGAGCAGTACTTC	CASSFRGSYEQYF
14	TRBV11-2	TRBJ2-7	TRBD2	-	TGTGCCAGCAGCTTAGTTGGGGGGGTAGGTGAGCAGTACTTC	CASSLVGGVGEQYF
16	TRBV6-6	TRBJ1-2	TRBD1	-	TGTGCCAGCAGTTCCGCCGGGACAGGGGGCAGTTATGGCTACACCTTC	CASSSAGTGGSYGYTF
14	TRBV18	TRBJ1-1	-	-	TGTGCCAGCTCACCAGGACATAGGAACACTGAAGCTTTCTTT	CASSPGHRNTEAFF
15	TRBV2	TRBJ2-1	TRBD1	-	TGTGCCAGCAGTAGCGGGACAGGGGCCCACAATGAGCAGTTCTTC	CASSSGTGAHNEQFF
13	TRBV28	TRBJ2-7	-	-	TGTGCCAGCAGTTTAGAAAAGCCCTACGAGCAGTACTTC	CASSLEKPYEQYF
16	TRBV15	TRBJ2-1	TRBD2	-	TGTGCCACCAGCAGAGATGGGGGACTAGGCTTGAATGAGCAGTTCTTC	CATSRDGGLGLNEQFF
14	TRBV28	TRBJ1-4	-	-	TGTGCCAGCGGAAGCGCACGCGGTAATGAAAAACTGTTTTTT	CASGSARGNEKLFF
12	TRBV2	TRBJ1-5	-	once	TGTGCCAGCAGCAGACAGAATCAGCCCCAGCATTTT	CASSRQNQPQHF
12	TRBV3-1/TRBV3-2	TRBJ1-1	-	-	TGTGCCAGCAGCCAAGTTGCGGGCGGGGCTTTCTTT	CASSQVAGGAFF
18	TRBV7-2	TRBJ2-2	TRBD2	many	TGTGCCAGCAGCTTACAGGGGGCACTAGCGGGGAGGTCAGGGGAGCTGTTTTTT	CASSLQGALAGRSGELFF
12	TRBV19	TRBJ1-1	TRBD1	-	TGTGCCACCAAACCTACAGGGGGCCTGGCTTTCTTT	CATKPTGGLAFF
15	TRBV5-1	TRBJ1-6	-	-	TGCGCCAGCAGCTTGTCGCCAGGGGTGAATTCACCCCTCCACTTT	CASSLSPGVNSPLHF
18	TRBV7-8	TRBJ2-1	-	once	TGTGCCAGCAGCTCGATCCTACGGTTGGGGAGACAGCGGGATGAGCAGTTCTTC	CASSSILRLGRQRDEQFF
15	TRBV2	TRBJ2-7	-	-	TGTGCCAGCAGTGAAGAAACAGCTGCAACCTACGAGCAGTACTTC	CASSEETAATYEQYF
13	TRBV5-1	TRBJ2-5	-	-	TGCGCCAGCAGCCCCGGGACACAAGAGACCCAGTACTTC	CASSPGTQETQYF
13	TRBV7-2	TRBJ1-1	-	-	TGTGCCAGCAGCTTAGGTTCAGGGTCTGAAGCTTTCTTT	CASSLGSGSEAFF
14	TRBV19	TRBJ2-7	TRBD1	-	TGTGCCAGTAGCCTTCGGGACAGTAGGTACGAGCAGTACTTC	CASSLRDSRYEQYF
16	TRBV7-2	TRBJ2-4	TRBD2	once	TGTGCCAGCAGCTTAGCCTCTAGCGGAATCAAAAACATTCAGTACTTC	CASSLASSGIKNIQYF
14	TRBV19	TRBJ1-1	TRBD1	-	TGTGCCAGTAGACCCGGGACAGGGGTTTCTGAAGCTTTCTTT	CASRPGTGVSEAFF